Listed below are T cell receptor beta chains from one sample, sequenced in a study of cytomegalovirus exposure and HLA in healthy donors. The repertoire was sequenced with immunoSEQ multiplex PCR; TCRdb's copy has only in-frame clones and lacks some. The repertoire holds 57,000 or so clones, with roughly 96% as singletons. The specimen was PBMCs. All receptors derive from a man aged 18 to 35 in good health and CMV-seronegative. Each CDR3 is given with its conserved first and last residue. D genes are given only for firm matches. Clone sizes are given selectively: once, few, many, or a class where the clone is expanded.

>TRBD1|TRBJ2-6|NA|TRBV29-1
TGCAGCGTTGAAGAGGCCCAGGACAGGGCGCCTTCCGGGGCCAACGTCCTGACTTTC
CSVEEAQDRAPSGANVLTF
>NA|TRBJ2-7|NA|TRBV5-1
TGCGCCAGCAGCCTCTACTACGAGCAGTACTTC
CASSLYYEQYF
>NA|TRBJ1-1|once|TRBV7-9
TGTGCCAGCAGACCCGACACTCGGCTCACTGAAGCTTTCTTT
CASRPDTRLTEAFF
>NA|TRBJ1-4|once|TRBV5-6
TGTGCCAGCAGCTTGGGGGACACAGCTAATGAAAAACTGTTTTTT
CASSLGDTANEKLFF
>TRBD2|TRBJ2-2|NA|TRBV19
TGTGCCAGTAGTATGACTAGCAGATACACCGGGGAGCTGTTTTTT
CASSMTSRYTGELFF
>NA|TRBJ2-1|NA|TRBV5-1
TGCGCCAGCGCCGTAGTACAGGGAAGGGGCTACAATGAGCAGTTCTTC
CASAVVQGRGYNEQFF
>NA|TRBJ1-1|NA|TRBV28
TGTGCCAGCAGTTTTTTGGTGGGACTAATAGGAACTGAGAACACTGAAGCTTTCTTT
CASSFLVGLIGTENTEAFF
>TRBD2|TRBJ2-3|NA|TRBV4-3
TGCGCCAGCAGCCAAGGACTAGCGTCCACTCGGGTCGATACGCAGTATTTT
CASSQGLASTRVDTQYF
>TRBD1|TRBJ1-1|few|TRBV6-6
TGTGCCAGCAGTTATTGGACAGGGGTAGACACTGAAGCTTTCTTT
CASSYWTGVDTEAFF
>NA|TRBJ1-2|NA|TRBV7-2
TGTGCCAGCAGCTTCGACAGGAACTATGGCTACACCTTC
CASSFDRNYGYTF
>NA|TRBJ1-5|NA|TRBV28
TGTGCCAGCAGCGGTAACAGTCAGCCCCAGCATTTT
CASSGNSQPQHF
>NA|TRBJ2-3|NA|TRBV30
TGTGCCTGGAGTGCGACCAGACTCCAGCGGCCAGGAGATACGCAGTATTTT
CAWSATRLQRPGDTQYF
>NA|TRBJ1-1|NA|TRBV28
TGTGCCAGCAGTTTATGGTGGGGAGGGAACACTGAAGCTTTCTTT
CASSLWWGGNTEAFF
>NA|TRBJ2-5|NA|TRBV5-1
TGCGCCAGCCCCTCGACGGGGGGCGGCCAAGAGACCCAGTACTTC
CASPSTGGGQETQYF
>NA|TRBJ2-1|NA|TRBV4-2
TGTGCCAGCAGACGGGATTCCTACAATGAGCAGTTCTTC
CASRRDSYNEQFF
>TRBD2|TRBJ2-7|NA|TRBV7-9
TGTGCCAGCAGCCCCCGGACTAGCGGGATCCACGAGCAGTACTTC
CASSPRTSGIHEQYF
>NA|TRBJ1-1|NA|TRBV6-5
TGTGCCAGCAGTTACTCGGGGCAGGGGCTCACTGAAGCTTTCTTT
CASSYSGQGLTEAFF
>TRBD1|TRBJ1-1|NA|TRBV25-1
TGTGCCAGCAGGGAACCGGGACAGCTGAACACTGAAGCTTTCTTT
CASREPGQLNTEAFF
>TRBD2|TRBJ2-7|NA|TRBV27
TGTGCCAGCAGTTCCTATACTAGCGGGAGTGACGAGCAGTACTTC
CASSSYTSGSDEQYF
>NA|TRBJ1-2|NA|TRBV5-4
TGTGCCAGCAGCTTGGGGGCCAACAGGGTCTTTGGAAATGGCTACACCTTC
CASSLGANRVFGNGYTF
>NA|TRBJ1-1|NA|TRBV19
TGTGCCAGTAGTATGGGCAACAGTGGCGTGAACACTGAAGCTTTCTTT
CASSMGNSGVNTEAFF
>NA|TRBJ2-7|NA|TRBV18
TGTGCCAGCTCTCCTCTAGGGGCCTCTGGTGAGCAGTACTTC
CASSPLGASGEQYF
>TRBD2|TRBJ2-1|NA|TRBV7-3
TGTGCCAGCAGCCCCTCCCGACTAGCGGGTCATAATGAGCAGTTCTTC
CASSPSRLAGHNEQFF
>NA|TRBJ1-2|NA|TRBV7-9
TGTGCCAGCAGCTTAGCTGCAGGGTCCTATGGCTACACCTTC
CASSLAAGSYGYTF
>NA|TRBJ1-1|NA|TRBV7-9
TGTGCCAGCAGCTCCCTAATGTTGGTCACTGAAGCTTTCTTT
CASSSLMLVTEAFF
>TRBD1|TRBJ2-7|NA|TRBV11-3
TGTGCCAGCAGCCCGGGACAGGGTTTCTACGAGCAGTACTTC
CASSPGQGFYEQYF
>NA|TRBJ1-5|NA|TRBV5-6
TGTGCCAGCAGCTTGGCCGCAGAGGAGGGCAATCAGCCCCAGCATTTT
CASSLAAEEGNQPQHF
>TRBD1|TRBJ2-7|NA|TRBV18
TGTGCCAGCTCACCAAGACAGGGCGACGAGCAGTACTTC
CASSPRQGDEQYF
>TRBD1|TRBJ2-7|NA|TRBV7-9
TGTGCCAGCAGCCCCACAGGGACAGGGCGTCTCGAGCAGTACTTC
CASSPTGTGRLEQYF
>NA|TRBJ2-3|NA|TRBV6-6
TGTGCCAGCAGTTGGACAGAAAGCACAGATACGCAGTATTTT
CASSWTESTDTQYF
>NA|TRBJ2-5|NA|TRBV4-3
TGCGCCAGCAGCCAAGATCACAATCTCTGGGAGACCCAGTACTTC
CASSQDHNLWETQYF
>NA|TRBJ2-6|NA|TRBV5-5
TGTGCCAGCAGCTGGACAGCCTCTGGGGCCAACGTCCTGACTTTC
CASSWTASGANVLTF
>NA|TRBJ1-1|NA|TRBV5-1
TGCGCCAGCAGTGGGGACTCGAGGGAAGCTTTCTTT
CASSGDSREAFF
>NA|TRBJ2-7|NA|TRBV19
TGTGCCAGTAGTATCCCCGGGACAACCTACGAGCAGTACTTC
CASSIPGTTYEQYF
>TRBD2|TRBJ2-3|once|TRBV28
TGTGTATCTGCTAGCGGCCTTCACACAGATACGCAGTATTTT
CVSASGLHTDTQYF
>TRBD1|TRBJ1-5|NA|TRBV19
TGTGCCAGTGGGGGACAGGGCCTTCTATATCAGCCCCAGCATTTT
CASGGQGLLYQPQHF
>TRBD2|TRBJ2-7|NA|TRBV6-5
TGTGCCAGCAGTTACGGCGGGAGTGGCTACGAGCAGTACTTC
CASSYGGSGYEQYF
>TRBD1|TRBJ1-2|NA|TRBV5-1
TGCGCCAGCAGCCGGGGGACAGCTTATGGCTACACCTTC
CASSRGTAYGYTF
>TRBD1|TRBJ1-2|NA|TRBV18
TGTGCCAGCGGGGGACAGGCCGCGGGTGGTGGCTACACCTTC
CASGGQAAGGGYTF
>NA|TRBJ2-7|NA|TRBV5-6
TGTGCCAGCAGCCCCTGGACTATTCCCTACGAGCAGTACTTC
CASSPWTIPYEQYF